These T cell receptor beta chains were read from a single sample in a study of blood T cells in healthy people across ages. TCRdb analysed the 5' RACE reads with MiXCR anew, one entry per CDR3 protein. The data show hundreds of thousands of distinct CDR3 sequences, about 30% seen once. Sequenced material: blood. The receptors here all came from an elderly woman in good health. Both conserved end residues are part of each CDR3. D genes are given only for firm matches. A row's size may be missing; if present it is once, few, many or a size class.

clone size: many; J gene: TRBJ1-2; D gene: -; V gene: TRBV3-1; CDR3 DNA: TGTGCCAGCAGCCAAGATCGAGGCCAGCCCCCCTATGGCTACACCTTC; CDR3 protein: CASSQDRGQPPYGYTF
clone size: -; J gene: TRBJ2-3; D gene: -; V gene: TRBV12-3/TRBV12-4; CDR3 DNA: TGTGCCAGCAGTCCCCTGACAGGTGGGGGCACGGATATGCAGTATTTT; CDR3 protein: CASSPLTGGGTDMQYF
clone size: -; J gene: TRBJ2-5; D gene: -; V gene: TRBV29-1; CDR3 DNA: TGCAGCGTTGCGGCTGGGGGTGGGGAGACCCAGTACTTC; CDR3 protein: CSVAAGGGETQYF
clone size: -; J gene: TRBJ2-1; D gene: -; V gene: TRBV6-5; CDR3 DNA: TGTGCCAGCAGTTACTTGGGCCCTCGGGGTGAGCAGTTCTTC; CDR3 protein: CASSYLGPRGEQFF
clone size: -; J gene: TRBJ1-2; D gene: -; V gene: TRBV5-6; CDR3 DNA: TGTGCCAGCAGCCCTGGGGGGGCTCTATACTGTGGCTACACCTTC; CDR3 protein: CASSPGGALYCGYTF
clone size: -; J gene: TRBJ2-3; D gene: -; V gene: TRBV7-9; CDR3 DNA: TGTGCCAGCAGCCCAATTCAGATCCCAGATACGCAGTATTTT; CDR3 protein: CASSPIQIPDTQYF
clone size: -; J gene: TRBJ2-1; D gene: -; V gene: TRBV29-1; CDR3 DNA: TGCAGCGTTGCTTCAGGGGCCGGGGTGATCAATGAGCAGTTCTTC; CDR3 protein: CSVASGAGVINEQFF
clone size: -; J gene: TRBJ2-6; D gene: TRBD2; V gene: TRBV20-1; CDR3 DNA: TGCAGTGCTAGGAAGCGGGAGGGCCCCTCTGGGGCCAACGTCCTGACTTTC; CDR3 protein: CSARKREGPSGANVLTF
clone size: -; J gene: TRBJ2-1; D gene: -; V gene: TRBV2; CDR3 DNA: TGTGCCAGCAGTGAATCTTCAGGGCTCGCCTTTTACAATGAGCAGTTCTTC; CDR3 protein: CASSESSGLAFYNEQFF
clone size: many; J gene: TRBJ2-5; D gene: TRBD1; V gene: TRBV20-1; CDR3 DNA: TGCAGTGCTCCCTTGCCCGGGACAGGGCACCAAGAGACCCAGTACTTC; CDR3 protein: CSAPLPGTGHQETQYF
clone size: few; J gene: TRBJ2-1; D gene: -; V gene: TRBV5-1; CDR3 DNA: TGCGCCAGCAGCTTGGGTGCAAGGACCTCCTACAATGAGCAGTTCTTC; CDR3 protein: CASSLGARTSYNEQFF
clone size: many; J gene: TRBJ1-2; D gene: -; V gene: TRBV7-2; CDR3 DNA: TGTGCCAGCAGCCGTGACGGTAAATATGGCTACACCTTC; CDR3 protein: CASSRDGKYGYTF
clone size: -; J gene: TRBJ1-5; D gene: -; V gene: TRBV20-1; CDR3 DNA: TGCAGTGCTAGAGATATGACTAGCAATCAGCCCCAGCATTTT; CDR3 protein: CSARDMTSNQPQHF
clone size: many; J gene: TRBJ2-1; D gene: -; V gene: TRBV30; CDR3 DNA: TGTGCCTGGAGCCTCCCGGGTGAGCAGTTCTTC; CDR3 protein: CAWSLPGEQFF
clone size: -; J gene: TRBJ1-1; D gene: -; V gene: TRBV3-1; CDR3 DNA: TGTGCCAGCAGCCAAGTAGGATTCGGGACTGAAGCTTTCTTT; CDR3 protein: CASSQVGFGTEAFF
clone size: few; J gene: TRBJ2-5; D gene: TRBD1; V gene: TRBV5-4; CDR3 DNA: TGTGCCAGCAGCCTACAGGGGGCTAGTGTAAAGACCCAGTACTTC; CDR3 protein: CASSLQGASVKTQYF
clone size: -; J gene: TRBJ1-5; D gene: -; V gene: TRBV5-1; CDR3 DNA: TGCGCCAGCAGCTTGGTGCCAGGGTATCAGCCCCAGCATTTT; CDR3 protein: CASSLVPGYQPQHF
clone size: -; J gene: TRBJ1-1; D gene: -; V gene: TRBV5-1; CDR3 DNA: TGCGCCAGCAGCCGCGGGGTAGGTGTGAACACTGAAGCTTTCTTT; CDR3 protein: CASSRGVGVNTEAFF
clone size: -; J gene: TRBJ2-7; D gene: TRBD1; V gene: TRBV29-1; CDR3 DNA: TGCAGCGTTGAAGGGGCAGGGGGCATCTACGAGCAGTACTTC; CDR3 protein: CSVEGAGGIYEQYF
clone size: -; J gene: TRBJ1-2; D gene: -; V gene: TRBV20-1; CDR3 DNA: TGCAGTGCTAGAGATTGGGGGATTGAAGGCTACACCTTC; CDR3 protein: CSARDWGIEGYTF
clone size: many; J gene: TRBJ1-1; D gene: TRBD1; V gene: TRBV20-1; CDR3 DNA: TGCAGTGCTGTTGGGACAGGGGGCTTTAGTGAAGCTTTCTTT; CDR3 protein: CSAVGTGGFSEAFF
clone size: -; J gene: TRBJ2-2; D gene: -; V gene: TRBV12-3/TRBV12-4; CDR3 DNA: TGTGCCAGCAGTTTATACCCCGGGGAGCTGTTTTTT; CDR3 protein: CASSLYPGELFF
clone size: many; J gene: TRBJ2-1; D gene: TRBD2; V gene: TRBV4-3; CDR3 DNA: TGCGCCAGCAGCCAAGTGGGAGGGACTAGCGGGGTTAATGAGCAGTTCTTC; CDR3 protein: CASSQVGGTSGVNEQFF
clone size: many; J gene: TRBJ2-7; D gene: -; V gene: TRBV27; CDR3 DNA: TGTGCCAGCAGTTTATCGGAGGTACGGATCCCCTACGAGCAGTACTTC; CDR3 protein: CASSLSEVRIPYEQYF
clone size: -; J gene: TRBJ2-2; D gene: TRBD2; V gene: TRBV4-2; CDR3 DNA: TGTGCCAGCAGCCAAGACATGGGACTAGCGGGGACACCGAACACCGGGGAGCTGTTTTTT; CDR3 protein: CASSQDMGLAGTPNTGELFF
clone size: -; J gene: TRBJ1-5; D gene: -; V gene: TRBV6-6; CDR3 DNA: TGTGCCAGCAGTTACTCGGAGGGACCCCAGCATTTT; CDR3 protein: CASSYSEGPQHF
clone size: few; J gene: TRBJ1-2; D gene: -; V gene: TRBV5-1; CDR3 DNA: TGCGCCAGCAGCTTGGACTCGACCCCTAACTATGGCTACACCTTC; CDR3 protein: CASSLDSTPNYGYTF
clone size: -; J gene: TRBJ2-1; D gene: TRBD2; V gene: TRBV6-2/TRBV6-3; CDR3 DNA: TGTGCCAGCAGCCTCCCTAGCGGGGGGGCCCTGAATGAGCAGTTCTTC; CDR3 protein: CASSLPSGGALNEQFF
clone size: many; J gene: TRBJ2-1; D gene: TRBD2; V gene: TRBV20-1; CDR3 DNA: TGCAGTGCTCCTAGCGGGCTCCTCTACAATGAGCAGTTCTTC; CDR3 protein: CSAPSGLLYNEQFF
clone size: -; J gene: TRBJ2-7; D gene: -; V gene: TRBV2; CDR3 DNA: TGTGCCAGTACGTCCCAGGGCCTGATTTCCTACGAGCAGTACTTC; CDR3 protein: CASTSQGLISYEQYF
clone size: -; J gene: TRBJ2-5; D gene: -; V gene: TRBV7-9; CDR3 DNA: TGTGCCAGCAGCTTAATAAGGGAAGAGACCCAGTACTTC; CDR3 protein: CASSLIREETQYF
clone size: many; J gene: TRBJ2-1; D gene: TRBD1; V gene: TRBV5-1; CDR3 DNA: TGCGCCAGCAGCTCCTACTCCTCGACAGGGGCCAATGAGCAGTTCTTC; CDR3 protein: CASSSYSSTGANEQFF
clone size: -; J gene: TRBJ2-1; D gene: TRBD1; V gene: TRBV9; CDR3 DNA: TGTGCCAGCAGCATAGGACAGGGTTTCTACAATGAGCAGTTCTTC; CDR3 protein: CASSIGQGFYNEQFF
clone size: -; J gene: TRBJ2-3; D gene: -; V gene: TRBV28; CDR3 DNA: TGTGCCAGCAGTTTCCCAGGCGGGGATACGCAGTATTTT; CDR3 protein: CASSFPGGDTQYF
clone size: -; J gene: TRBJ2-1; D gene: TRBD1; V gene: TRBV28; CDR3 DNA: TGTGCCAGCAGTCCCCACACACAGGGGGCAGGCAATGAGCAGTTCTTC; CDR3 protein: CASSPHTQGAGNEQFF
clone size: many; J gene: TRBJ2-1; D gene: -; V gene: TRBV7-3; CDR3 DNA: TGTGCCAGCAGCCCAACACACTACAATGAGCAGTTCTTC; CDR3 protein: CASSPTHYNEQFF
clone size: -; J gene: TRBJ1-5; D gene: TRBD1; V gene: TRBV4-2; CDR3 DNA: TGTGCCAGCAGCCAAGATACTGGACAGGTAGATCAGCCCCAGCATTTT; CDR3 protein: CASSQDTGQVDQPQHF
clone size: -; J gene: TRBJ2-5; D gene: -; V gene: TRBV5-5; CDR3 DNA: TGTGCCAGCAGCTTGGGGGCCAGGGCATTCAGAGAGTACTTC; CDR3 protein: CASSLGARAFREYF
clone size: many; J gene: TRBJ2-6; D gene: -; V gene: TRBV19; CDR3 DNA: TGTGCCAGTACTCCGGGTACCTCTGGGGCCAACGTCCTGACTTTC; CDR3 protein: CASTPGTSGANVLTF
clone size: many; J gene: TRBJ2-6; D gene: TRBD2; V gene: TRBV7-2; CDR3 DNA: TGTGCCAGCAGCTTAAGTTGGGGGGGTTTGGGCTCTGGGGCCAACGTCCTGACTTTC; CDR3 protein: CASSLSWGGLGSGANVLTF
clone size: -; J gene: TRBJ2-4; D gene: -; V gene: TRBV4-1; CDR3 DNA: TGCGTCAGCAGCCAAGATGGAAGAAACATTCAGTACTTC; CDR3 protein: CVSSQDGRNIQYF
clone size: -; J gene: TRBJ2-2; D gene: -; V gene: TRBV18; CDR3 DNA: TGTGCCAGCTCACCCCGGGGAAGCGCTGACACCGGGGAGCTGTTTTTT; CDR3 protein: CASSPRGSADTGELFF
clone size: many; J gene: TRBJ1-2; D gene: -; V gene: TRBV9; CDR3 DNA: TGTGCCAGCAGGCGGGACATAAACTATGGCTACACCTTC; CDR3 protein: CASRRDINYGYTF
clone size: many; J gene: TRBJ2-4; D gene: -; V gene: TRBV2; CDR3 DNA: TGTGCCAGCAGTGAAGAGGTCAGAAACATTCAGTACTTC; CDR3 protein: CASSEEVRNIQYF
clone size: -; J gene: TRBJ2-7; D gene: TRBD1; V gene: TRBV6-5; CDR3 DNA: TGTGCCAGCGGACAGGCCGAGCAGTACTTC; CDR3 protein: CASGQAEQYF
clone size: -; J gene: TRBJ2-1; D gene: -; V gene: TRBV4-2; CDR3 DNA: TGTGCCAGCAGCCAAGATCCCCAACCCAATGAGCAGTTCTTC; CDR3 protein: CASSQDPQPNEQFF
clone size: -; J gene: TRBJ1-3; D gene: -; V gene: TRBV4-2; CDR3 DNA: TGTGCCAGCAGCCAAGATATAGGCCTAGGAAACACCATATATTTT; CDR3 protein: CASSQDIGLGNTIYF
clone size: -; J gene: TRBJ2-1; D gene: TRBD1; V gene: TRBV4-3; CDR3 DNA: TGCGCCAGCAGTCAAGACAGGGGACAAGAGACCCAGTTCTTC; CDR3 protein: CASSQDRGQETQFF
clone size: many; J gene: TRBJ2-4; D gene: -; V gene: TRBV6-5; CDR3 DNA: TGTGCCAGCAGGGCCGCAGGGGCAGTTCGGAACATTCAGTACTTC; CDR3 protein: CASRAAGAVRNIQYF
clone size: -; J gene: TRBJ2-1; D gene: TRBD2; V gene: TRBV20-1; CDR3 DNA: TGCAGTGCCATTTTGTGGGCTAGCGGGGATTACAATGAGCAGTTCTTC; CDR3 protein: CSAILWASGDYNEQFF
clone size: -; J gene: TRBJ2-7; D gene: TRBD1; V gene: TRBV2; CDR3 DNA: TGTGCCAGCAGTCGGGACAGCCTCTCCTACGAGCAGTACTTC; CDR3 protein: CASSRDSLSYEQYF
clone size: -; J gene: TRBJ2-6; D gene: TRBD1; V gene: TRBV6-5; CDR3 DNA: TGTGCCGGCAGTCACGGGACAGGGACTTCTGGGGCCAACGTCCTGACTTTC; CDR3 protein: CAGSHGTGTSGANVLTF
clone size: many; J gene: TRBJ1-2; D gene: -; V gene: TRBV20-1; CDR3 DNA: TGCAGTGCCCCAGCTAGGGATTCTAACTATGGCTACACCTTC; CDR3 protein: CSAPARDSNYGYTF
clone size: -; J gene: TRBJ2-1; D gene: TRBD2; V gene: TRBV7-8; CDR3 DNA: TGTGCCAGCAGCTTACCGGGACTAGCGGGGGCCATAAATGAGCAGTTCTTC; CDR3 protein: CASSLPGLAGAINEQFF
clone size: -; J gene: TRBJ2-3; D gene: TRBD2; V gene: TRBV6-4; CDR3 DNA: TGTGCCAGCACGGCGGGAGACGGGACAGATACGCAGTATTTT; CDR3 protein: CASTAGDGTDTQYF
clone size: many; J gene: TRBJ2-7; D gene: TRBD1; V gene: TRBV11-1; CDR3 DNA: TGTGCCAGCAGTTATCACTCCGGGACAGGGTTCTACGAGCAGTACTTC; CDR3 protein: CASSYHSGTGFYEQYF
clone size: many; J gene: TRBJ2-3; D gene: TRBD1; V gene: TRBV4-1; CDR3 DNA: TGCGCCAGCAGCCAAGGAGAGGGGGCCAGCACAGATACGCAGTATTTT; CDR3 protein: CASSQGEGASTDTQYF
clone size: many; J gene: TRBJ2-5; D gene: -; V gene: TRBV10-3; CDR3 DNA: TGTGCCATCAGTGAGTCAGGGATCGAGACCCAGTACTTC; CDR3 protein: CAISESGIETQYF
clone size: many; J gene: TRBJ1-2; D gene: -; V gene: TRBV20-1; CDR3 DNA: TGCAGTGCCCGCCGGGGAAATGGCTACACCTTC; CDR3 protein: CSARRGNGYTF